This T cell receptor (beta chain) was identified in a study of blood T cell repertoires in COVID-19. On the study more broadly: PBMCs, B-cell-depleted T cells, or T cells provided the cDNA or gDNA that made up the material.

CDR1 is LGHDT and CDR2 is YNNKEL in the germline V gene (reference sequence). This CDR3 comprises 16 residues. Between the trimmed V and J ends, which lost 4 bases and 6 bases, there was a span of 18 bases. The protocol was immunoSEQ multiplex PCR, while the TCRdb copy is restricted to in-frame clones and leaves out a portion. The data contain roughly 58,000 clones, more than 55% of them singletons. Cohorts were based on clinical histories the participants reported. A COVID-19 case was met by exposed participants within 2 weeks before study entry. The TCR originated in a woman in her fifties or sixties who had been exposed to COVID-19. The chain is built from TRBV3-1 (or the pseudogene TRBV3-2) and TRBJ1-4; a possible D gene is TRBD1 (6 bases). Sequencing was done on a sample of PBMCs or T cells enriched from blood (not recorded which). CDR3 bases: TGTGCCAGCAGCCCGGAAGAGTACAGGGCGGATGAAAAACTGTTTTTT. Its translation is CASSPEEYRADEKLFF.